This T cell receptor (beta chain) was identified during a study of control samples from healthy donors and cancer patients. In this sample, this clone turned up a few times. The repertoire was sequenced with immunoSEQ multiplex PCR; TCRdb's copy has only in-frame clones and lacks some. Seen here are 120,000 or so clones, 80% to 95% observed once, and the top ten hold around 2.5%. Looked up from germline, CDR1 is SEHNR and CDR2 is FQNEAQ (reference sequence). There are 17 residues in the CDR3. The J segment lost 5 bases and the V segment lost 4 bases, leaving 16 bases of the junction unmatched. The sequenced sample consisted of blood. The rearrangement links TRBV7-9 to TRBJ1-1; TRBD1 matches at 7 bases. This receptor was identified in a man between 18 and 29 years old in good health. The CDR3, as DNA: TGTGCCAGCAGCTCGGACAGGCCGATGAACAGTAGGACTGAAGCTTTCTTT. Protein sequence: CASSSDRPMNSRTEAFF.